Listed here are 10 T cell receptor beta chains from one sample, sequenced in a study of T cells expressing NK-cell markers. TCRdb re-called the 5' RACE reads, yielding one record per CDR3 amino acid sequence without DNA. Its listing shows some 600,000 distinct CDR3 sequences. The material sequenced was blood T cells: a sorted CD56 or NKG2C T cell subset, CD4+ or CD8+ T cells, or bulk PBMC T cells (not recorded which). The receptors were sampled from a man between 18 and 35 years old in good health.

The chain employs TRBV12-5 and TRBJ2-1; the D gene TCRdb calls, TRBD1, cannot be checked with no DNA. The V gene's germline CDR1 is LGHNT and CDR2 FRNRAP. The CDR3 consists of 14 residues. CDR3 region: CASGLLGGNNEQFF.

The V gene is TRBV6-5, the J gene TRBJ1-2; the TCRdb D gene call, TRBD1, has no DNA to confirm it. Germline V gene data show CDR1 as MNHEY and CDR2 as SVGAGI. The CDR3 is 13 residues long. This CDR3 reads CASRPTGSYGYTF.

The chain carries TRBV3-1 and TRBJ2-5; TCRdb gives TRBD1 as the D gene, but with no DNA this cannot be confirmed. Germline V CDR1 and CDR2: LGHDT, YNNKEL (reference sequence). This CDR3 is 16 amino acids long. The CDR3 is CASSRQGTGHQETQYF.

The chain couples TRBV5-1 to TRBJ2-1; TCRdb's assignment of TRBD1 cannot be checked, as there is no DNA. This CDR3 has 15 residues. From germline, CDR1 is SGHRS and CDR2 YFSETQ. This chain's CDR3 is CASSLVMDRAYEQFF.

The CDR3 protein is CASSLTGWGYTF. The J gene is TRBJ1-2, the V gene TRBV28; TCRdb's D call of TRBD1 is untestable without DNA. CDR1 MDHEN and CDR2 SYDVKM come from the germline V gene. The CDR3 totals 12 residues.

The rearrangement uses TRBV6-5 and TRBJ2-3; TCRdb outputs TRBD2, but without DNA this stays unchecked. The CDR3 is 17 residues long. Germline V gene lookup returns CDR1 MNHEY and CDR2 SVGAGI. The CDR3 reads CASSYSASGVYTDTQYF.

The chain employs TRBV6-5 and TRBJ2-4; TCRdb selects TRBD1, and the lack of DNA leaves this call unchecked. The CDR3 has 19 residues. CDR1 is MNHEY, CDR2 SVGAGI, per germline. CDR3 protein: CASSYSPAPMTGGQNIQYF.

The rearrangement links TRBV10-3 to TRBJ2-1; TCRdb's assignment of TRBD2 cannot be checked, as there is no DNA. The germline V gene encodes CDR1 ENHRY and CDR2 SYGVKD. This CDR3 contains 16 residues. The CDR3 loop reads CAISDGPTSGNNEQFF.

CDR3 sequence: CASSSRAATNEKLFF. This rearrangement joins TRBV6-2 or TRBV6-3 to TRBJ1-4; the TRBD1 assignment by TCRdb is unverifiable without DNA. Germline V gene lookup returns CDR1 MNHEY and CDR2 SVGEGT. The CDR3 is 15 amino acids.

The chain employs TRBV27 and TRBJ1-2; TCRdb names TRBD1, which stays unverified in the absence of DNA. Germline V gene lookup returns CDR1 MNHEY and CDR2 SMNVEV (reference sequence). The CDR3 has 15 residues. CDR3 region: CASSLRGQGGYGYTF.